The next 9 T cell receptor beta chains were all read from a single sample in a study of immune evolution from preneoplasia to lung adenocarcinoma. Method: immunoSEQ multiplex PCR; TCRdb's copy keeps in-frame clones and lacks some. Of a few thousand clones detected, approximately 71% appear once; the ten largest clones hold about a fifth. Sequenced: FFPE adjacent normal lung tissue. These receptors all come from an older person with lung adenocarcinoma.

The chain is built from TRBV15 and TRBJ2-1; TRBD1 aligns across 7 bases. Germline assignment: CDR1 LNHNV and CDR2 YYDKDF (reference sequence). The ends lost 9 bases at V and 2 bases at J; junction bases unmatched: 7. This CDR3 region has 14 residues. The CDR3 sequence: CATTRGSAYNEQFF. The DNA of the CDR3 is TGTGCCACTACCAGGGGGTCTGCCTACAATGAGCAGTTCTTC.

V usage is TRBV7-9 and J usage is TRBJ2-1; TRBD1 is a possible D gene (5 bases). CDR1 SEHNR and CDR2 FQNEAQ come from the germline V gene (reference sequence). Trimming removed 5 bases from V and 0 bases from J, with 14 bases in between. The CDR3 is made up of 16 amino acids. The CDR3 sequence is CASSRSSGSSYNEQFF. The CDR3 bases are TGTGCCAGCAGCCGTTCCTCAGGGTCCTCCTACAATGAGCAGTTCTTC.

This clone was observed a few times. The chain recombines TRBV18 with TRBJ1-2; no clear D gene. The CDR3 contains 14 residues. V shed 0 bases and J shed 4 bases, with 9 bases lying between them. Germline V gene sequence: CDR1 KGHSH, CDR2 LQKENI. CDR3 nucleotides: TGTGCCAGCTCACCACCGACGAGCGCCTATGGCTACACCTTC. Translation gives CASSPPTSAYGYTF.

The V call is TRBV9, the J call TRBJ2-7; 7 nucleotides line up with TRBD2. The ends lost 3 bases at V and 2 bases at J; junction bases unmatched: 14. This CDR3 is built from 17 residues. Per germline, CDR1 SGDLS and CDR2 YYNGEE. CDR3 sequence (DNA): TGTGCCAGCAGCGGAAAAGAGGGGTCCGGGAGGCCCTACGAGCAGTACTTC. Translation: CASSGKEGSGRPYEQYF.

The chain combines TRBV4-1 with TRBJ2-6; no firm D call. This CDR3 is 17 amino acids long. Germline V gene lookup returns CDR1 MGHRA and CDR2 YSYEKL. The V end lost 5 bases, the J end lost 0 bases, and 14 bases lay between the germline ends. CDR3 residues: CASSGSRLVSGANVLTF. For the CDR3, the DNA is TGCGCCAGCAGCGGATCCAGGCTCGTCTCTGGGGCCAACGTCCTGACTTTC.

By share of the sample, this clone is medium-sized. V gene TRBV5-4 combines with J gene TRBJ1-1; TRBD1 aligns across 7 bases. Germline trimming cut 4 bases from V and 5 bases from J; bases unmatched to any gene: 17. The CDR3 has 17 amino acids. Germline assignment: CDR1 SGHNT and CDR2 YYREEE (reference sequence). The CDR3 loop reads CASSPRDRLGLGTEAFF. For the CDR3, the DNA is TGTGCCAGCAGCCCCCGGGACAGATTAGGGCTTGGGACTGAAGCTTTCTTT.

The V and J genes are TRBV4-2 and TRBJ2-7, with D possibly matching TRBD1 (5 bases). The CDR3 is 13 amino acids. V was pared by 0 bases and J by 9 bases, with 12 bases between. In germline, CDR1 is LGHNA, CDR2 YNFKEQ. The CDR3 DNA sequence: TGTGCCAGCAGCCAAGATTGGGTTACAGGGCAGTACTTC. Protein: CASSQDWVTGQYF.

The chain couples TRBV4-2 to TRBJ1-2, with D perhaps matching TRBD1 (5 bases). Germline lookup yields CDR1 LGHNA and CDR2 YNFKEQ. V lost 3 bases and J 0 bases, leaving 11 bases between the germline ends. The length of the CDR3 is 15 residues. Here the CDR3 DNA reads TGTGCCAGCAGCCACATAACAGGAGCTAACTATGGCTACACCTTC. This codes for CASSHITGANYGYTF.

The rearrangement joins TRBV29-1 to TRBJ2-5, with D perhaps given as TRBD1 or TRBD2 (5 bases each). CDR3 size: 13 residues. CDR1 and CDR2 from the germline V gene are SQVTM and ANQGSEA. For the CDR3, the DNA is TGCGTAACCGCCGGGGCCATAGGAGAGACCCAGTACTTC. Translated: CVTAGAIGETQYF.